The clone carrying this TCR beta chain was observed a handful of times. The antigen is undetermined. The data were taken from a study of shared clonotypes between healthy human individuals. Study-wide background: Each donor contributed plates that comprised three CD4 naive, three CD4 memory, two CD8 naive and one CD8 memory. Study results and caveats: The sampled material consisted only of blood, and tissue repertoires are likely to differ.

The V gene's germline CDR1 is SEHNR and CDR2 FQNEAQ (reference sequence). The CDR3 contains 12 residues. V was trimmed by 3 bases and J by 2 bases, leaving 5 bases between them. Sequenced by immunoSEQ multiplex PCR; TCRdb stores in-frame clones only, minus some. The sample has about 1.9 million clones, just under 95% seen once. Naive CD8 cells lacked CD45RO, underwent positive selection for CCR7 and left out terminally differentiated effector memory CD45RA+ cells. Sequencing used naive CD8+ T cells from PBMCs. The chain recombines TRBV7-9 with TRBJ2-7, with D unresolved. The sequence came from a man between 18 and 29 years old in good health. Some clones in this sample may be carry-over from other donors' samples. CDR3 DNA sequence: TGTGCCAGCAGCTTCCCAGCCTACGAGCAGTACTTC. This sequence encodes CASSFPAYEQYF.